This TCR beta chain is from a study of graft-versus-host responses after intestinal transplantation. Study-wide points: Peak circulating GvH clone levels tracked with early post-transplant HvG declines.

Profiled with immunoSEQ multiplex PCR; TCRdb holds only in-frame clones, not every one. The table includes 99,000 or so clones, 85% to 95% detected once. Germline CDR1 SGHRS, CDR2 YFSETQ. The V gene lost 2 bases and the J gene lost 2 bases, with 13 bases spanning the gap. This CDR3 contains 15 residues. This clone was detected once. Its antigen is not identified. The sequencing used unstimulated CD8+ T cells sorted from spleen or lymph node cells, collected before transplant. The receptor was isolated from a human donor who was the organ donor for an intestinal transplant. The gene calls are TRBV5-1 and TRBJ1-1; D might be TRBD1 (6 bases). The CDR3 coding sequence is TGCGCCAGCAGCTTTGCCCCAGGGGATAACACTGAAGCTTTCTTT. Translating gives CASSFAPGDNTEAFF.